The 7 T cell receptor beta chains reported below all come from one sample, sequenced in a study of cytomegalovirus exposure and HLA in healthy donors. TCRdb keeps only in-frame clones here, not all; method: immunoSEQ multiplex PCR. The sample lists under 400,000 clones; about nine tenths were seen once. Sequencing input: PBMCs. All receptors derive from a young woman in good health and CMV-seronegative.

A single count supports this clone. V is TRBV4-1 and J is TRBJ2-5; D uncertain. Per the germline V gene, CDR1 is MGHRA and CDR2 is YSYEKL. With 0 bases removed from V and 5 bases from J, the gap between germline ends came to 10 bases. The CDR3 spans 14 residues. The CDR3 region has the DNA TGCGCCAGCAGCCAAGAAGCCTTCGGGGAGACCCAGTACTTC. Protein: CASSQEAFGETQYF.

J is TRBJ2-3 and V is TRBV18, with 10 bases aligning to TRBD1. Germline V gene sequence: CDR1 KGHSH, CDR2 LQKENI. After removal of 2 bases from V and 6 bases from J, the junction contained 2 bases not matched to a gene. This CDR3 spans 14 amino acids. DNA for the CDR3: TGTGCCAGCTCACCAACGACAGGGGGCGATACGCAGTATTTT. The encoded protein is CASSPTTGGDTQYF.

The J gene is TRBJ1-2, the V gene TRBV6-1; D call uncertain. The germline V gene has CDR1 MNHNS and CDR2 SASEGT. CDR3 length: 14 amino acids. Trimming pared 4 bases from V and 3 bases from J, leaving 12 bases between. CDR3 nucleotide sequence: TGTGCCAGCAGTGGGAGGACTGCTTACTATGGCTACACCTTC. It encodes CASSGRTAYYGYTF.

The chain employs TRBV5-1 and TRBJ2-5, with 9 bases lining up with TRBD1. The CDR3 is 16 amino acids. CDR1 is SGHRS and CDR2 is YFSETQ in the germline V gene. J gave up 5 bases and V 0 bases, and 8 bases lay outside the gene matches. CDR3 in amino acids: CASSLVAGTGSETQYF. CDR3 DNA sequence: TGCGCCAGCAGCTTGGTGGCCGGGACAGGGTCTGAGACCCAGTACTTC.

The chain links TRBV18 to TRBJ2-7; 9 nucleotides agree with TRBD1. The V gene end was trimmed by 5 bases and the J gene end by 5 bases; junction bases not matched to a gene: 10. CDR1 KGHSH and CDR2 LQKENI come from the germline V gene. The CDR3 extends over 15 amino acids. The CDR3, as DNA: TGTGCCAGCTCAATTTGGGACAGGGTTGGTGACGAGCAGTACTTC. It yields the protein CASSIWDRVGDEQYF.

V usage is TRBV4-1 and J usage is TRBJ1-5; TRBD1 might be the D (5 bases). Germline V gives CDR1 MGHRA, CDR2 YSYEKL. The CDR3 is 16 amino acids. Trimming cost V 0 bases and J 7 bases, with 16 bases left between them. The CDR3 sequence is CASSQEHMGGQQPQHF. Here the CDR3 DNA reads TGCGCCAGCAGCCAAGAGCATATGGGAGGACAACAGCCCCAGCATTTT.

The chain couples TRBV4-2 to TRBJ2-7, with D maybe TRBD2 (5 bases). The CDR3 totals 15 residues. Trimming shortened V by 5 bases and J by 2 bases, and 16 bases separated the two germline ends. Germline CDR1 reads LGHNA; CDR2 reads YNFKEQ. CDR3 protein: CASSSAGLRPYEQYF. The CDR3 DNA reads as TGTGCCAGCAGCTCGGCGGGTCTTCGCCCCTACGAGCAGTACTTC.